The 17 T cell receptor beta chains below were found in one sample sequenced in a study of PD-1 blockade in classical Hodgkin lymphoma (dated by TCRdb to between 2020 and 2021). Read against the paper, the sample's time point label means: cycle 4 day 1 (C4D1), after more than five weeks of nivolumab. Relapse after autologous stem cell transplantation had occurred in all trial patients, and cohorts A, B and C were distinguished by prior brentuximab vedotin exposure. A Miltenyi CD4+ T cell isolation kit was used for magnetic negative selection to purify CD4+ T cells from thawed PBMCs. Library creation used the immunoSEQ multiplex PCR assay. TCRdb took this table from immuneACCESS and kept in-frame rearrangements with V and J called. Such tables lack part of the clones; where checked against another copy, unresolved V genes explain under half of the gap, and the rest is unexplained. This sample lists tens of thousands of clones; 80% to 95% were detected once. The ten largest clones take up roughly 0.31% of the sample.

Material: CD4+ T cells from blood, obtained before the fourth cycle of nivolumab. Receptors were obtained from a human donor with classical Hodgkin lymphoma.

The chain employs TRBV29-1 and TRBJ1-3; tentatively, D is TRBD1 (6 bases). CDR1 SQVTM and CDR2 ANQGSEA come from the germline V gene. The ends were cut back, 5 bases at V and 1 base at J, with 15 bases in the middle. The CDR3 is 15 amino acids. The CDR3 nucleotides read TGCAGCGTTCGACTCAGGGGAACGTCTGGAAACACCATATATTTT. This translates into CSVRLRGTSGNTIYF.

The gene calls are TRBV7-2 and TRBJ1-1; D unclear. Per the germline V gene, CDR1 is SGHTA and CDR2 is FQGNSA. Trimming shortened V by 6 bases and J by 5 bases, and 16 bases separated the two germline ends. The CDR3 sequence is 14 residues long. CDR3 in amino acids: CASRPAGRTTEAFF. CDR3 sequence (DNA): TGTGCCAGCAGGCCAGCCGGACGCACGACTGAAGCTTTCTTT.

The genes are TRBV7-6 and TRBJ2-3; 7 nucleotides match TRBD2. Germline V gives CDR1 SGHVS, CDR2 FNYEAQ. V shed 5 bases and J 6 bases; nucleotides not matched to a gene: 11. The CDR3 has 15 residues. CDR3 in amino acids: CASSRSGNFLDTQYF. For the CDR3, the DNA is TGTGCCAGCAGCCGAAGCGGGAATTTTCTCGATACGCAGTATTTT.

The CDR3 bases are TGTGCCAGCAGTGAAAGAATGGCGGGGGCCGCTGTAGGGCAGTACTTC. This codes for CASSERMAGAAVGQYF. The V and J genes are TRBV6-1 and TRBJ2-7; D might be TRBD2 (7 bases). This CDR3 is built from 16 residues. Germline V gene data show CDR1 as MNHNS and CDR2 as SASEGT. The V end lost 2 bases, the J end lost 9 bases, and 23 bases lay between the germline ends.

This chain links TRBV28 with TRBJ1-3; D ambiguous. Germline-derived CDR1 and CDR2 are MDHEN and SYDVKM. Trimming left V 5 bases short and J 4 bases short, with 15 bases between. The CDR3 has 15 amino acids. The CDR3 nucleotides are TGTGCCAGCAGTAAAGGCGCTACCCTCGGAAACACCATATATTTT. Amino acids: CASSKGATLGNTIYF.

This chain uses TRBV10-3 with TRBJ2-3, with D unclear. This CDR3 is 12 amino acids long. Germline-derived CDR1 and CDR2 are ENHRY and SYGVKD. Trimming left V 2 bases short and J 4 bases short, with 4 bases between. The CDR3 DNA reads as TGTGCCATCAGTGAGGTGGCAGATACGCAGTATTTT. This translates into CAISEVADTQYF.

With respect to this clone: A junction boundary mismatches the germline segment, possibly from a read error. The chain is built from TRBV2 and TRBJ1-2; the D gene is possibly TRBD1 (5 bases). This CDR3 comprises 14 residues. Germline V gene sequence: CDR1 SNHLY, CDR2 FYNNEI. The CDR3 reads CASSESWQGRFYSF. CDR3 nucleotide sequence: TGTGCCAGCAGTGAATCTTGGCAGGGTCGATTTTATTCGTTC.

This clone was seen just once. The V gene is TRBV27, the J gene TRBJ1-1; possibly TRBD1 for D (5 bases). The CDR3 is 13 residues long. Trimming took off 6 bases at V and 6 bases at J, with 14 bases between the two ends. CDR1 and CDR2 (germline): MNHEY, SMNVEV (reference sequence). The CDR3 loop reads CASSPVGRSEAFF. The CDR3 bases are TGTGCCAGCAGCCCAGTGGGACGGTCTGAAGCTTTCTTT.

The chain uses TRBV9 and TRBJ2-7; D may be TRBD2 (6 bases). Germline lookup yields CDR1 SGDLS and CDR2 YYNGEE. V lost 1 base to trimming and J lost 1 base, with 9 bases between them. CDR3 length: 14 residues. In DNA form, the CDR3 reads TGTGCCAGCAGCGTATGGGACTCGTCCTACGAGCAGTACTTC. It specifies CASSVWDSSYEQYF.

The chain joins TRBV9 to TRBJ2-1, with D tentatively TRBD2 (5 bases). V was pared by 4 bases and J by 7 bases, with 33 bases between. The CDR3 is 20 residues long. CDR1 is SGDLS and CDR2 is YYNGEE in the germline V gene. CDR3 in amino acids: CASSPTYTRELSNEGNEQFF. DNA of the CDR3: TGTGCCAGCAGCCCAACTTACACAAGGGAGCTGTCAAACGAAGGGAATGAGCAGTTCTTC.

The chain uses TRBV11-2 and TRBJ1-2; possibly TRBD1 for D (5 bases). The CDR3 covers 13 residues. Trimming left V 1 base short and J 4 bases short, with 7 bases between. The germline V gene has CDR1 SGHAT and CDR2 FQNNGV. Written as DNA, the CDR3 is TGTGCCAGCAGCTTAGTAGGGGCCTATGGCTACACCTTC. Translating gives CASSLVGAYGYTF.

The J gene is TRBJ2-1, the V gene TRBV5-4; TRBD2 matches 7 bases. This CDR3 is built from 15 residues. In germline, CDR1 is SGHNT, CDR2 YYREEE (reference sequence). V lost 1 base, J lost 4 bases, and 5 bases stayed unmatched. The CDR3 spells CASSLNRGDYNEQFF. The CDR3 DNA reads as TGTGCCAGCAGCTTGAACCGGGGGGATTACAATGAGCAGTTCTTC.

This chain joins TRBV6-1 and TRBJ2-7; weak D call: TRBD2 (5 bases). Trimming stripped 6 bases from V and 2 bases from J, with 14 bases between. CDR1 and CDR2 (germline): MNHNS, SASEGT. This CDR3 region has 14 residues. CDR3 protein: CASRSGNPPYEQYF. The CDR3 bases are TGTGCCAGCAGAAGCGGAAACCCTCCCTACGAGCAGTACTTC.

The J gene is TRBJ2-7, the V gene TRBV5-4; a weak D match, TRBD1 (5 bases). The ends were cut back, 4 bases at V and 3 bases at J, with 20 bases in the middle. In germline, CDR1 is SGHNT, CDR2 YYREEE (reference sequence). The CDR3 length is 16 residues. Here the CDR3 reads CASSREPRVTHYEQYF. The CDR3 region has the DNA TGTGCCAGCAGCCGAGAGCCCAGGGTCACTCACTACGAGCAGTACTTC.

The chain's CDR3 is CASSLAGKRDYEQYF. The CDR3 DNA sequence: TGCGCCAGCAGCTTGGCAGGGAAGAGAGACTACGAGCAGTACTTC. The chain joins TRBV5-1 to TRBJ2-7; TRBD1 is a possible D gene (5 bases). Trimming left V 0 bases short and J 3 bases short, with 13 bases between. Germline V lookup: CDR1 SGHRS, CDR2 YFSETQ. This CDR3 contains 15 residues.

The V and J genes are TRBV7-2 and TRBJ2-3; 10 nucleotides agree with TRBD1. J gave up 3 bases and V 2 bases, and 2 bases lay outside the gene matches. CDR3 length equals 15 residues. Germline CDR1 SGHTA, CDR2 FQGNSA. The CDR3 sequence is CASSLRDRGTDTQYF. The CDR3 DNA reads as TGTGCCAGCAGCTTAAGGGACAGGGGAACAGATACGCAGTATTTT.

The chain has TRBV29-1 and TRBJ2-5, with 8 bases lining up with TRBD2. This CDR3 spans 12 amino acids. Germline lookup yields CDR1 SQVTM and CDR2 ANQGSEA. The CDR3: CSATGTRETQYF. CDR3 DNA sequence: TGCAGTGCGACGGGGACTAGGGAGACCCAGTACTTC.